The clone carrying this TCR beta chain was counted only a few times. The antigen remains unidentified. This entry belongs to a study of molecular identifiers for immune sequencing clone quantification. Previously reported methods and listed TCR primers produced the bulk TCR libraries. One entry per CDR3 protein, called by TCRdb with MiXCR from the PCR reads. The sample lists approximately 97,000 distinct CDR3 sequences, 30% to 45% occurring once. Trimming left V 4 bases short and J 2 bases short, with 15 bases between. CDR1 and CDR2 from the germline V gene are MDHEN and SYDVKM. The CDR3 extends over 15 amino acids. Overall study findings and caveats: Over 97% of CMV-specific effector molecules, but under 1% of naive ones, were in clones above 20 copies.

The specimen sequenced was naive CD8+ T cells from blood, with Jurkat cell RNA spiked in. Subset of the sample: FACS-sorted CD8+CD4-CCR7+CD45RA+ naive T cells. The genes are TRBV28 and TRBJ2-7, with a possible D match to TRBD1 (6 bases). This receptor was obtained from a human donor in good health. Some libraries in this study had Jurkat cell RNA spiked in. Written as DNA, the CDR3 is TGTGCCAGCAGTTCCCCCCGGGACAAACCCTACGAGCAGTACTTC. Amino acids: CASSSPRDKPYEQYF.